A single sample is the source of the 7 T cell receptor beta chains below, sequenced in a study of blood T cell repertoires in COVID-19. Clones were sequenced by immunoSEQ multiplex PCR, and TCRdb holds only the in-frame ones, with some missing. The data contain around 250,000 clones, 84% of them singletons. Sequencing used peripheral blood. Receptors were obtained from a woman between 40 and 55 years old who had recovered from COVID-19.

This clone was found many times. The rearrangement joins TRBV5-1 to TRBJ2-2; TRBD1 is a possible D gene (6 bases). In germline, CDR1 is SGHRS, CDR2 YFSETQ. The CDR3 is 15 amino acids. Deletions cut 0 bases from V and 6 bases from J, with 12 bases between. DNA for the CDR3: TGCGCCAGCAGCTTGGAAACAGGGATGGCCGGGGAGCTGTTTTTT. Protein product: CASSLETGMAGELFF.

The V and J genes are TRBV5-1 and TRBJ1-1; maybe TRBD1 (5 bases). Trimming took 4 bases from V and 4 from J, leaving 26 bases between them. The CDR3 sequence is 18 residues long. Per the germline V gene, CDR1 is SGHRS and CDR2 is YFSETQ. The CDR3 DNA is TGCGCCAGCAGCGCGGGGTCCTTGGGGGGGATCGGTACCACTGAAGCTTTCTTT. Its translation is CASSAGSLGGIGTTEAFF. Combining the CDR3 with reference TRBV5-1 and TRBJ1-1 gives the whole variable domain KAGVTQTPRYLIKTRGQQVTLSCSPISGHRSVSWYQQTPGQGLQFLFEYFSETQRNKGNFPGRFSGRQFSNSRSEMNVSTLELGDSALYLCASSAGSLGGIGTTEAFFGQGTRLTVV.

The chain joins TRBV27 to TRBJ1-2, with no clear D. This CDR3 has 13 residues. Between the trimmed V and J ends, which lost 6 bases and 0 bases, there was a span of 8 bases. The V gene's germline CDR1 is MNHEY and CDR2 SMNVEV (reference sequence). The chain's CDR3 is CASSSIANYGYTF. The CDR3 DNA follows: TGTGCCAGCAGCTCAATAGCTAACTATGGCTACACCTTC.

The chain joins TRBV5-1 to TRBJ2-2, with D possibly TRBD1 on 5 matching bases. Trimming took off 5 bases at V and 1 base at J, with 12 bases between the two ends. CDR3 length equals 15 residues. In germline, CDR1 is SGHRS, CDR2 YFSETQ. The CDR3: CASRNLQVNTGELFF. The CDR3, as DNA: TGCGCCAGCAGGAACCTACAGGTGAACACCGGGGAGCTGTTTTTT.

The sample holds a few counts of this clone. The CDR3 DNA sequence: TGCGCCAGCAGCTTGGAAAGCGGGCATTTGAACACTGAAGCTTTCTTT. Translation gives CASSLESGHLNTEAFF. This chain uses TRBV5-1 with TRBJ1-1; no firm D call. Germline CDR1 is SGHRS and CDR2 is YFSETQ. The length of the CDR3 is 16 residues. V was pared by 0 bases and J by 0 bases, with 12 bases between.

This clone came up a few times. CDR3 in amino acids: CASSQAPDYDYEQYF. The CDR3 DNA reads as TGCGCCAGCAGCCAAGCTCCGGACTATGACTACGAGCAGTACTTC. The chain uses TRBV4-1 and TRBJ2-7, with a weak D call TRBD2 (6 bases). The CDR3 is made up of 15 amino acids. The germline CDR1 and CDR2 sequences are MGHRA and YSYEKL. V was clipped by 1 base and J by 3 bases, with 13 bases between them.

This chain uses TRBV20-1 with TRBJ2-3; 9 positions agree with TRBD2. The CDR3 has 15 residues. The J segment lost 2 bases and the V segment lost 3 bases, leaving 6 bases of the junction unmatched. Germline assignment: CDR1 DFQATT and CDR2 SNEGSKA (reference sequence). CDR3: CSASLASGATDTQYF. The CDR3 coding sequence is TGCAGTGCTAGTCTTGCTAGCGGGGCCACAGATACGCAGTATTTT.